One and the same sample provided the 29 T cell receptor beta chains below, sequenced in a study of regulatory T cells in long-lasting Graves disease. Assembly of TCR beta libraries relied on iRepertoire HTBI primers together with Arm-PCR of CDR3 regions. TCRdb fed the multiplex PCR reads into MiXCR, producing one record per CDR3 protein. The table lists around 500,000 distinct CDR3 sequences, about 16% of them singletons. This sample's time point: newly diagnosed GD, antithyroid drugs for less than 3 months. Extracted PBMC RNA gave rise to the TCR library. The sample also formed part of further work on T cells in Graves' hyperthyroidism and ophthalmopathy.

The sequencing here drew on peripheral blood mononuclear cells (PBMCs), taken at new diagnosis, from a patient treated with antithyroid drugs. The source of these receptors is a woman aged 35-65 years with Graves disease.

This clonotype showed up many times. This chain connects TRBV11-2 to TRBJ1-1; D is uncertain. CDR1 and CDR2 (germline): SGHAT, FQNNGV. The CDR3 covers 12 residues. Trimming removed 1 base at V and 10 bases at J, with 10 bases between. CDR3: CASSLVGSRAFF. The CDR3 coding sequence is TGTGCCAGCAGCTTAGTCGGCAGCCGAGCTTTCTTT.

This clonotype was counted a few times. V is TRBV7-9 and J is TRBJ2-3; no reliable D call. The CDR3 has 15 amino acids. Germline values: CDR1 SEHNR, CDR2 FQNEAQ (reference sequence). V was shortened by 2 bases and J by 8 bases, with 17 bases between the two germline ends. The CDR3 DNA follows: TGTGCCAGCAGCTTAAAGACGGGTAAAAATGCTACGCAGTATTTT. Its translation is CASSLKTGKNATQYF.

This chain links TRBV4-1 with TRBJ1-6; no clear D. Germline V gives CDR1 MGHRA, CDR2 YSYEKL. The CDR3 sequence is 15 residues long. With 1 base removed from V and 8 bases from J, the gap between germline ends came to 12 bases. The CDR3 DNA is TGCGCCAGCAGCCAAGGGTTACGACGGGATTCACCCCTCCACTTT. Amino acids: CASSQGLRRDSPLHF.

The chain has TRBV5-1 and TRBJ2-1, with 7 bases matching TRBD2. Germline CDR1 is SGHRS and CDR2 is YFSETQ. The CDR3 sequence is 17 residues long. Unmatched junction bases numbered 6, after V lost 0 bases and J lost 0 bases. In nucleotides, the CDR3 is TGCGCCAGCAGCTTGGTCTTCGGGGGGTTCTCCTACAATGAGCAGTTCTTC. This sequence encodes CASSLVFGGFSYNEQFF.

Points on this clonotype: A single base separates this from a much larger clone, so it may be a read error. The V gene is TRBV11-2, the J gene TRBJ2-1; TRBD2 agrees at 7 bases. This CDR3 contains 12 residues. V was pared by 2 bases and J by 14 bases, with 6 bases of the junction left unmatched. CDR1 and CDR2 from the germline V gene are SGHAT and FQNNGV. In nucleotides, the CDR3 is TGTGCCAGCAGCTTACTAGCGGATAGGGAGTTCTTC. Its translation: CASSLLADREFF.

The DNA for the CDR3 is TGCGCCAGCAGCCTCCCGGACTCTGGGGCCAACGTCCTGACTTTC. It specifies CASSLPDSGANVLTF. The V call is TRBV5-1, the J call TRBJ2-6, with D unclear. The germline CDR1 and CDR2 sequences are SGHRS and YFSETQ. CDR3 length: 15 residues. Trimming took off 4 bases at V and 0 bases at J, with 8 bases between the two ends.

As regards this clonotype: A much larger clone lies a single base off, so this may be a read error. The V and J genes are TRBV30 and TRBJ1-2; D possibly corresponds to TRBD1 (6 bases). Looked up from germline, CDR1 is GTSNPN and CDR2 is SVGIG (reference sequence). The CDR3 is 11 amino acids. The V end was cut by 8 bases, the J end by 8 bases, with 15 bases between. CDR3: CAGGRGMGYTF. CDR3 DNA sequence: TGTGCCGGGGGCCGAGGTATGGGCTACACCTTC.

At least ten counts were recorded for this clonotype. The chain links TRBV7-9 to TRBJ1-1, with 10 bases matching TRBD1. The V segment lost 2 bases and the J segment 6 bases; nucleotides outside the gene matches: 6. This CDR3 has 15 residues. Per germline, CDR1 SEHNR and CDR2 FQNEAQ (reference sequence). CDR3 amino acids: CASSLPDRGRSEAFF. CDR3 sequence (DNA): TGTGCCAGCAGCTTACCAGACAGGGGGCGGTCTGAAGCTTTCTTT.

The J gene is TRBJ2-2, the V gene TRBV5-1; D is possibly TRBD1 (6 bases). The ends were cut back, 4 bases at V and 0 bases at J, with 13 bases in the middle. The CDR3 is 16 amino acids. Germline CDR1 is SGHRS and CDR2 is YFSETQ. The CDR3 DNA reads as TGCGCCAGCAGCACCGGACAGACCACGAACACCGGGGAGCTGTTTTTT. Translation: CASSTGQTTNTGELFF. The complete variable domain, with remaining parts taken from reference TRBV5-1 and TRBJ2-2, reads KAGVTQTPRYLIKTRGQQVTLSCSPISGHRSVSWYQQTPGQGLQFLFEYFSETQRNKGNFPGRFSGRQFSNSRSEMNVSTLELGDSALYLCASSTGQTTNTGELFFGEGSRLTVL.

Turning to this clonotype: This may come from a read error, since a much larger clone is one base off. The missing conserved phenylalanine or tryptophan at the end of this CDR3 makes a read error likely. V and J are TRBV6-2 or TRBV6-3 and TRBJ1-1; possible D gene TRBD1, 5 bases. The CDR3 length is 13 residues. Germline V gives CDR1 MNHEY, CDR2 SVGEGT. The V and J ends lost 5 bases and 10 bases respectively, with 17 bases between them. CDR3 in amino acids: CASSQGPRIRAFS. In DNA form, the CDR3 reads TGTGCCAGCAGTCAGGGACCTAGGATTCGAGCTTTCTCT.

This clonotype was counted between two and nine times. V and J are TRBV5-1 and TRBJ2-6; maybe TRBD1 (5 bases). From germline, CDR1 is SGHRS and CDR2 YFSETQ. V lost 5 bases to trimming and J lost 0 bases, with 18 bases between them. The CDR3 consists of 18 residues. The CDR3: CASSYDRTHGSGANVLTF. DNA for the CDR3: TGCGCCAGCAGTTACGACAGAACCCATGGCTCTGGGGCCAACGTCCTGACTTTC.

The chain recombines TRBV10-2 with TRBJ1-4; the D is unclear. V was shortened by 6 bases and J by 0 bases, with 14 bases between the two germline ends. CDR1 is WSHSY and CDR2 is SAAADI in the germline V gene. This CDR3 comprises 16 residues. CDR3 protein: CASRQRSATTNEKLFF. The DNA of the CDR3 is TGCGCCAGCAGGCAAAGGTCGGCAACAACTAATGAAAAACTGTTTTTT.

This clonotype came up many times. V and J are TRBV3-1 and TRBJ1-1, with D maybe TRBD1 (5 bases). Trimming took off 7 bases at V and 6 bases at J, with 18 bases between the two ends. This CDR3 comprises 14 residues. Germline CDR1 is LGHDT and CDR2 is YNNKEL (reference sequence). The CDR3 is CASTLGLGGAEAFF. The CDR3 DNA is TGTGCCAGCACCCTGGGATTGGGGGGGGCTGAAGCTTTCTTT.

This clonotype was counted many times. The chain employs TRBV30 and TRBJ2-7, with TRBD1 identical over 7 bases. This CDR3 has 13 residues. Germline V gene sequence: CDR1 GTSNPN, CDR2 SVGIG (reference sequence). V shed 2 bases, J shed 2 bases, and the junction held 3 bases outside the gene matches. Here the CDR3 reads CAWSTGQTYEQYF. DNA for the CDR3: TGTGCCTGGAGTACGGGACAGACCTACGAGCAGTACTTC.

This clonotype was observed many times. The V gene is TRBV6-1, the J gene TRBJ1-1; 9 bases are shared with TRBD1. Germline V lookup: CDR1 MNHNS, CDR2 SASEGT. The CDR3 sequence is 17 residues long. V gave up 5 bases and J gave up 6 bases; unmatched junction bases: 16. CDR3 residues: CASSPPKTGTGIAEAFF. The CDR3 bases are TGTGCCAGCAGTCCCCCAAAGACCGGGACAGGGATCGCTGAAGCTTTCTTT.

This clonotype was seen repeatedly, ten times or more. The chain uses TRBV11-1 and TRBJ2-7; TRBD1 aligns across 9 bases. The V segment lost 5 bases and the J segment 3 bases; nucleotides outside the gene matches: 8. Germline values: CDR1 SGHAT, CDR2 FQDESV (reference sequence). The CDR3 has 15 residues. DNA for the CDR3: TGTGCCAGCAGCCGAACAGGGGGCGACCGCTACGAGCAGTACTTC. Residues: CASSRTGGDRYEQYF.

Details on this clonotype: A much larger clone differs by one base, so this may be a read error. In DNA, the CDR3 is TGTGCCAGCAGTGTGACAGAGACGTTGAACACTGAAGCTTTCTTT. Its protein product is CASSVTETLNTEAFF. J is TRBJ1-1 and V is TRBV6-1; a possible D gene is TRBD1 (5 bases). Between the trimmed V and J ends, which lost 4 bases and 0 bases, there was a span of 12 bases. Germline V gene data show CDR1 as MNHNS and CDR2 as SASEGT. The CDR3 contains 15 residues.

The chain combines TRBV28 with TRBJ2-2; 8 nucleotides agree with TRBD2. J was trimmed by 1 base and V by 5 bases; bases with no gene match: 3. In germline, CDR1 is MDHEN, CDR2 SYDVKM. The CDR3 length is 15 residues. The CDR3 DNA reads TGTGCCAGCAGTATAGCGGGGCGGAACACCGGGGAGCTGTTTTTT. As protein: CASSIAGRNTGELFF.

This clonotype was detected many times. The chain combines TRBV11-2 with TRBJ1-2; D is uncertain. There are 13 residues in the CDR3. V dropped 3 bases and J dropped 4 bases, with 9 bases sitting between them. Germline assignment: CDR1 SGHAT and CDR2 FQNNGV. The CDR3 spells CASSFEGGYGYTF. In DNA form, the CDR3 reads TGTGCCAGCAGCTTTGAGGGCGGCTATGGCTACACCTTC.

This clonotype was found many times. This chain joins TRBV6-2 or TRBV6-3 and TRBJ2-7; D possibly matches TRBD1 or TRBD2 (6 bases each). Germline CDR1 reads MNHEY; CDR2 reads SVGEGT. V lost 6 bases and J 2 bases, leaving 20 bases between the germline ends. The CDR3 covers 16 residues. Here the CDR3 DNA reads TGTGCCAGCAGATCTCGCGAGGGGGGAGTTACCTACGAGCAGTACTTC. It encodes CASRSREGGVTYEQYF.

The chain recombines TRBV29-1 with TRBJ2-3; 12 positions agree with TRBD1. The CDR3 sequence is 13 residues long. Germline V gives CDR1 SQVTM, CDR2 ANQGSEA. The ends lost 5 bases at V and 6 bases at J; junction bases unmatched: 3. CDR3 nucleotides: TGCAGCGTTTGGGGACAGGGGGCGGATACGCAGTATTTT. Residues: CSVWGQGADTQYF.

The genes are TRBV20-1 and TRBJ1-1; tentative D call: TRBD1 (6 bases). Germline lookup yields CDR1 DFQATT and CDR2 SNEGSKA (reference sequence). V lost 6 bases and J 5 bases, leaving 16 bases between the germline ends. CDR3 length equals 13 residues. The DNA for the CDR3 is TGCAGTGCCAGCGGAGGCAGGGGTACTGAAGCTTTCTTT. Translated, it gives CSASGGRGTEAFF.

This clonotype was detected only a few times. CDR3 coding DNA: TGTGCCAGCAGCGTAGCTAAAGTGGAACAGGGACTAGCGGGGGGGCCTAGTACCTTTGAGCAGTTCTTC. As protein: CASSVAKVEQGLAGGPSTFEQFF. This sequence joins TRBV9 and TRBJ2-1; TRBD2 matches at 16 bases. CDR3 length: 23 amino acids. Germline values: CDR1 SGDLS, CDR2 YYNGEE. V gave up 0 bases and J gave up 9 bases; unmatched junction bases: 24.

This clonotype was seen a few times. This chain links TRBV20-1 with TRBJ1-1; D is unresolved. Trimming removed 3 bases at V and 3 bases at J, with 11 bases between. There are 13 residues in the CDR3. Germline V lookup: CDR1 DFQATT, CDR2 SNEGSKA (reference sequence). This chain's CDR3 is CSASNTEHTEAFF. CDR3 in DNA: TGCAGTGCTAGCAATACCGAACACACTGAAGCTTTCTTT.

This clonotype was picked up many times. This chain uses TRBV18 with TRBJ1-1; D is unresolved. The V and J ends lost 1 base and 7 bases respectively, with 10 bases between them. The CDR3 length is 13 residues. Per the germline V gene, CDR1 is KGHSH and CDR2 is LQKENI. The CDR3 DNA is TGTGCCAGCTCACCACGCCTAGGCGATGAAGCTTTCTTT. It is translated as CASSPRLGDEAFF.

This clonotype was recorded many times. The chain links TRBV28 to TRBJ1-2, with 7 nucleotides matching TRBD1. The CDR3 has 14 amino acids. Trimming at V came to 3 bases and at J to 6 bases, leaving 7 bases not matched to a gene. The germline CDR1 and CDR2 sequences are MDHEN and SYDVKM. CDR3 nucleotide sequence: TGTGCCAGCAGTTTGGTGACAGGGAGAAATGGCTACACCTTC. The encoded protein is CASSLVTGRNGYTF.

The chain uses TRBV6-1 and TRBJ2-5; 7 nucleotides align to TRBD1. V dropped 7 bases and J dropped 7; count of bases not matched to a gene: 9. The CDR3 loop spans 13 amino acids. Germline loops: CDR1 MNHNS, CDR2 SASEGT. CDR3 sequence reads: CASTLDRAGTQYF. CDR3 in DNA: TGTGCCAGCACCCTCGACAGGGCCGGGACCCAGTACTTC.

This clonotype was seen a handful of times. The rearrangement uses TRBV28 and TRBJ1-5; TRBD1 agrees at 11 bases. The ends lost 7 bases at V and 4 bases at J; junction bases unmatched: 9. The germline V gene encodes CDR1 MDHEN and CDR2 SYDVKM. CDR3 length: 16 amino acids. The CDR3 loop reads CASTRPGQGVNQPQHF. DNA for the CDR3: TGTGCCAGCACCCGCCCGGGACAGGGGGTTAATCAGCCCCAGCATTTT.

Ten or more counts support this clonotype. The CDR3 here is CASTRAGAYEQYF. The CDR3 DNA follows: TGTGCCAGCACCCGTGCCGGGGCCTACGAGCAGTACTTC. V is TRBV2 and J is TRBJ2-7, with D perhaps TRBD2 (5 bases). The CDR3 totals 13 residues. Trimming removed 7 bases from V and 2 bases from J, with 12 bases in between. Per germline, CDR1 SNHLY and CDR2 FYNNEI.